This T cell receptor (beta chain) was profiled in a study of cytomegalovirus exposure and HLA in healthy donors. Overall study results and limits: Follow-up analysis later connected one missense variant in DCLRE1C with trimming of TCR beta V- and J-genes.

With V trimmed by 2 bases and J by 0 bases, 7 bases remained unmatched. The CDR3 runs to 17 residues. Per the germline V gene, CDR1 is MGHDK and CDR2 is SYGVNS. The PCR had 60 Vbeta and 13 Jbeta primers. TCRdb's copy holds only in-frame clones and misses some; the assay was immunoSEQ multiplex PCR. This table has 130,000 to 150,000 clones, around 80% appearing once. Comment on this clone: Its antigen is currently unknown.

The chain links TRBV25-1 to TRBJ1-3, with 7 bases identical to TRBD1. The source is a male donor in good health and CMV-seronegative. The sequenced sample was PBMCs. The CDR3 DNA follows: TGTGCCAGCAGTGAAAGTCGACAGGGACCCTCTGGAAACACCATATATTTT. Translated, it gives CASSESRQGPSGNTIYF.